Reported below is one T cell receptor (beta chain). Many counts were recorded for this clonotype. What this receptor recognizes is not known. The input lacks base qualities; no much larger clone sits a single base away. The sample originates from a study of T cell repertoires in cytomegalovirus infection (dated by TCRdb to between 2019 and 2020). Regarding the complete study: The peptide stimulations were aimed at well-studied HLA-B-restricted epitopes as well as recently identified HLA-C-restricted CMV epitopes, whose presentation resists viral immunomodulation. Donor HLA type was relevant to the analysis, as public TCR beta signatures indicated carriage of CMV infection together with the matching HLA type. General conclusions and limits of the study: In both this cohort and an independent roughly 350-donor cohort, the cumulative frequency of public TCR beta family members distinguished carriers of CMV infection plus the relevant HLA type. The ex vivo response was dominated by HLA-C-restricted CMV-specific TCR beta clonotypes, which also provided the single most frequent clonotype in two of eight donors.

The data were produced on an Illumina HiSeq 1500. TCRdb reran the public reads through fastp at Q25 and MiXCR, keeping productive beta chains. Rows are combined by CDR3 protein, so each entry shows the most common genes and DNA. The sample data list over 250,000 distinct CDR3 sequences, and approximately 22% of these were observed just once. The top ten clonotypes cover roughly 20% of the sample. The treatment or condition label of this sample denotes: in vitro stimulation with specific CMV peptide epitopes to enrich CMV-specific T cells. The source is a human donor in good health (CMV status not recorded). Some clones in this sample may be carry-over from other donors' samples. The sequencing used cultured PBMCs, collected from culture after CMV antigen stimulation.

The nucleotide sequence is given as TGTGCCAGCAGTTACGCACAGTCGGGCAATCAGCCCCAGCATTTT. It translates to CASSYAQSGNQPQHF. Recombination linked TRBV2 to TRBJ1-5, with no D gene named confidently. CDR1 SNHLY and CDR2 FYNNEI are derived from the germline V gene. The CDR3 measures 15 amino acids from cysteine to phenylalanine. Only the CDR3 part of the read is kept: 45 bases, read in frame from the first base. V is shortened by 5 bases, J by 2 bases, and the region joining them spans 13 bases.